A single sample gave rise to the 8 T cell receptor beta chains below, sequenced in a study of blood T cells in healthy people across ages. For the second PCR, which ran for roughly 6 to 12 cycles, a sample-barcoded 5' primer and a J-beta primer mix were used. TCRdb recomputed calls from the 5' RACE reads with MiXCR, one row per CDR3 protein. The sample has 750,000 to 850,000 distinct CDR3 sequences; roughly 25% are singletons. This sample also belongs to another study, concerning T cells of mothers and their children.

Sequences were obtained from blood. The receptors shown here come from a boy under 18 in good health.

The genes are TRBV28 and TRBJ2-5; D might be TRBD1 or TRBD2, each matching 6 bases. The CDR3 sequence is 15 residues long. The ends were cut back, 7 bases at V and 3 bases at J, with 18 bases in the middle. Germline CDR1 is MDHEN and CDR2 is SYDVKM. The CDR3 nucleotides are TGTGCCAGCACCCCCGGGGGCGCAGGGAAAGAGACCCAGTACTTC. It codes for CASTPGGAGKETQYF.

This clonotype was found a few times. The CDR3 DNA reads as TGTGCCAGCACCCGGGGAGGGGGTAATTCACCCCTCCACTTT. Protein sequence: CASTRGGGNSPLHF. The V gene is TRBV6-2 or TRBV6-3, the J gene TRBJ1-6, with D tentatively TRBD1 (6 bases). Trimming took off 7 bases at V and 6 bases at J, with 13 bases between the two ends. Germline CDR1 is MNHEY and CDR2 is SVGEGT. The CDR3 spans 14 residues.

The V and J genes are TRBV7-9 and TRBJ2-5; 11 bases align to TRBD2. The DNA end is more similar to TRBJ2-1, so the J call may be wrong. This CDR3 comprises 16 residues. CDR1 and CDR2 from the germline V gene are SEHNR and FQNEAQ (reference sequence). This chain's CDR3 is CASSVLTSGAHNEQFF. As DNA, the CDR3 is TGTGCCAGCAGCGTATTGACTAGCGGGGCCCACAATGAGCAGTTCTTC.

With respect to this clonotype: The junction departs from germline at one end; a sequencing error may be responsible. This sequence joins TRBV6-2 or TRBV6-3 and TRBJ2-5, with TRBD2 matching over 8 bases. In germline, CDR1 is MNHEY, CDR2 SVGEGT. This CDR3 contains 13 residues. DNA of the CDR3: TGTACCAGCAGCAAAGCGGGGGCAGAGACCCAGTACTTC. It yields the protein CTSSKAGAETQYF.

This sequence joins TRBV7-8 and TRBJ1-4; no reliable D call. V was trimmed by 4 bases and J by 7 bases, leaving 16 bases between them. Per the germline V gene, CDR1 is SGHVS and CDR2 is FQNEAQ. The CDR3 totals 15 residues. The CDR3 protein is CASSSGWGMVEKLFF. The DNA for the CDR3 is TGTGCCAGCAGCTCCGGTTGGGGTATGGTTGAAAAACTGTTTTTT.

This chain links TRBV28 with TRBJ1-6, with 11 bases fitting TRBD1. CDR1 is MDHEN and CDR2 is SYDVKM in the germline V gene. The CDR3 is 16 amino acids. V lost 2 bases, J lost 10 bases, and 7 bases stayed unmatched. The CDR3, as DNA: TGTGCCAGCAGTTTAGACACCGGGACAGGGGGATCACCCCTCCACTTT. Translated: CASSLDTGTGGSPLHF.

The table lists this clonotype with a few counts. The chain recombines TRBV20-1 with TRBJ2-5; the D is unclear. This CDR3 contains 16 residues. Germline V gene sequence: CDR1 DFQATT, CDR2 SNEGSKA (reference sequence). V lost 0 bases and J lost 0, with 14 bases in between. The CDR3 is CSARDLGGAYQETQYF. The CDR3 DNA reads TGCAGTGCTAGAGATCTGGGCGGAGCGTACCAAGAGACCCAGTACTTC.

The V call is TRBV5-4, the J call TRBJ2-5; maybe TRBD2 (6 bases). Trimming left V 4 bases short and J 4 bases short, with 11 bases between. CDR1 is SGHNT and CDR2 is YYREEE in the germline V gene (reference sequence). This CDR3 spans 13 amino acids. CDR3 coding DNA: TGTGCCAGCAGCGGCGGGACTCCAGAGACCCAGTACTTC. Translated, it gives CASSGGTPETQYF.